The sequence of this T cell receptor beta chain was determined in a study of cytotoxic CD8 clonotypes in ibrutinib-treated CLL. The CDR3 has 13 residues. V was shortened by 3 bases and J by 4 bases, with 12 bases between the two germline ends. Germline-derived CDR1 and CDR2 are SQVTM and ANQGSEA. Assay used: immunoSEQ multiplex PCR; TCRdb lists only in-frame clones, some missing. The sample contains about 97,000 clones, 60% to 80% of which appear only once. The authors obtained around 2 micrograms of genomic DNA from cryopreserved PBMCs for TCR beta libraries. The starting material was PBMCs, obtained after 12 months of ibrutinib treatment. This TCR was sampled from a human donor with chronic lymphocytic leukemia. J is TRBJ1-2 and V is TRBV29-1; D is ambiguous. The DNA for the CDR3 is TGCAGCGTTGAGGCGGGGTTGGGCTATGGCTACACCTTC. It translates to CSVEAGLGYGYTF.